Given below is one T cell receptor (beta chain) in context. Its antigen is currently unknown. This sample is drawn from a study of CD4+ T cells in melanoma. Overall study findings and caveats: In melanoma, neoantigen-specific CD4+ T cells reportedly differed in differentiation state. CD8+ T cell, macrophage and B cell function reportedly correlated with neoantigen-specific CD4+ T cells.

Using immunoSEQ multiplex PCR, the repertoire was profiled, and TCRdb retains in-frame clones only, with some absent. The sample has fewer than 55,000 clones, approximately 89% seen once. V shed 7 bases, J shed 2 bases, and the junction held 7 bases outside the gene matches. The CDR3 contains 14 residues. Germline V gene lookup returns CDR1 SNHLY and CDR2 FYNNEI. The chain has TRBV2 and TRBJ1-2, with TRBD1 identical over 7 bases. The TCR originated in a human donor with melanoma. The sample comprised peripheral blood. CDR3 amino acids: CASIETGWNYGYTF. Written as DNA, the CDR3 is TGTGCCAGCATTGAGACAGGGTGGAACTATGGCTACACCTTC.